The present T cell receptor beta chain was sequenced within a study of cytomegalovirus exposure and HLA in healthy donors. Study information: Per a later analysis, the 666 first-cohort and 120 or so validation repertoires shared one platform. General observations from the study: The study put roughly 160 TCR beta chains on its list as cytomegalovirus-associated. TCR clusters originating in the first cohort tended to co-occur in the approximately 120 validation repertoires, according to a later analysis.

Generated by immunoSEQ multiplex PCR, the TCRdb table keeps only in-frame clones and is missing some. In the table there are 150,000 to 200,000 clones, approximately 87% of which are singletons. Trimming removed 4 bases from V and 8 bases from J, with 14 bases in between. This CDR3 comprises 13 residues. Germline assignment: CDR1 LGHNA and CDR2 YSLEER. In regard to this clone: Its specificity is not known.

The clonotype originates from a woman aged 25 to 39 in good health and CMV-seronegative. The sequenced sample consisted of PBMCs. The rearrangement links TRBV4-3 to TRBJ1-2; tentative D call: TRBD1 (6 bases). The CDR3 reads CASSLGLQGGYTF. CDR3 coding DNA: TGCGCCAGCAGCCTTGGGCTTCAGGGGGGCTACACCTTC.